The clone carrying this T cell receptor (beta chain) occurred many times. Its antigen is still unknown. The entry originates in a study of T cells in Graves' hyperthyroidism and ophthalmopathy. Aged 18 to 65, the patients had hyperthyroidism that was newly diagnosed and had lasted under 2 months. Based on clinical symptoms, serum thyroxine and TRAb, thyroid ultrasound and orbital computed tomography, diagnoses were reached. V lost 3 bases and J lost 3, with 9 bases in between. The length of the CDR3 is 13 residues. Per the germline V gene, CDR1 is MNHNS and CDR2 is SASEGT. RNA transcripts yielded amplified TCR beta CDR3 regions. TCR CDR3 underwent first-round RT-PCR with the HTBI primer set. TCRdb re-derived calls from the multiplex PCR reads in MiXCR, one entry per CDR3 protein. This sample yields more than 500,000 distinct CDR3 sequences, of which about a sixth are seen a single time; around 3.9% belongs to the top ten.

General observations from the study: The model identified upcoming ophthalmopathy a median approximately six months ahead of onset. Most clonotypes expanded in the thyroid (above 0.001) were also present in blood.

The clonotype was recovered from a woman in her twenties or thirties with Graves' hyperthyroidism. Material: blood. The chain has TRBV6-1 and TRBJ2-7; D gene unclear. The CDR3 bases are TGTGCCAGCAGTGAGGGCCCTGACTACGAGCAGTACTTC. It codes for CASSEGPDYEQYF.